This entry lists 32 T cell receptor beta chains sequenced from one sample in a study of cytomegalovirus exposure and HLA in healthy donors listed by TCRdb under 2017. Libraries were constructed by the immunoSEQ multiplex PCR assay. The multiplex PCR relied on a mix of 60 forward primers for TCR Vbeta segments and 13 reverse primers for TCR Jbeta segments. This immuneACCESS table, as held by TCRdb, lists in-frame sequences with V and J called but not all clones. Of the missing ones, under half trace to an unresolved V gene in checked studies; the others have no known cause. This sample holds approximately 190,000 clones; approximately 80% were observed only once. The ten largest clones take up roughly 13% of the sample. Sequenced: PBMCs. The receptors stem from a woman aged 30 to 39 in good health and CMV-seropositive.

Only one count was recorded for this clone. The CDR3 DNA sequence: TGTGCCAGCAGTTACGGGGGGGCTAATGAAAAACTGTTTTTT. Amino acids: CASSYGGANEKLFF. The genes are TRBV6-6 and TRBJ1-4; D might be TRBD1 (5 bases). The germline V gene encodes CDR1 MNHNY and CDR2 SVGAGI (reference sequence). V lost 2 bases to trimming and J lost 3 bases, with 7 bases between them. The CDR3 loop spans 14 amino acids.

The rearrangement uses TRBV27 and TRBJ1-2, with D possibly matching TRBD1 (6 bases). Germline CDR1 and CDR2: MNHEY and SMNVEV (reference sequence). CDR3 length: 16 amino acids. V gave up 3 bases and J gave up 7 bases, with 21 bases separating them. In DNA, the CDR3 is TGTGCCAGCAGTTTTAAGACCCGAGGGGCCAGGGGTGGCTACACCTTC. The encoded protein is CASSFKTRGARGGYTF.

This clone was counted only a few times. This chain links TRBV19 with TRBJ2-1, with TRBD2 identical over 10 bases. V lost 2 bases and J lost 10; bases outside the gene matches: 11. The CDR3 sequence is 16 residues long. From germline, CDR1 is LNHDA and CDR2 SQIVND (reference sequence). CDR3 DNA sequence: TGTGCCAGTAGTATAAAAGCGGGAGGGCCAGAAGGGGAGCAGTTCTTC. It is translated as CASSIKAGGPEGEQFF.

This rearrangement joins TRBV11-1 to TRBJ2-7; 8 bases line up with TRBD2. Germline loops: CDR1 SGHAT, CDR2 FQDESV (reference sequence). V gave up 5 bases and J gave up 5 bases; unmatched junction bases: 11. The CDR3 length is 15 residues. In DNA, the CDR3 is TGTGCCAGCAGCCTGGGGAGCGGGAGATCCCACGAGCAGTACTTC. Translated: CASSLGSGRSHEQYF. Combining the CDR3 with reference TRBV11-1 and TRBJ2-7 gives the whole variable domain EAEVAQSPRYKITEKSQAVAFWCDPISGHATLYWYRQILGQGPELLVQFQDESVVDDSQLPKDRFSAERLKGVDSTLKIQPAELGDSAMYLCASSLGSGRSHEQYFGPGTRLTVT.

The gene calls are TRBV19 and TRBJ1-5; 8 bases map to TRBD1. The V gene's germline CDR1 is LNHDA and CDR2 SQIVND (reference sequence). CDR3 size: 15 residues. The V segment lost 1 base and the J segment 4 bases; nucleotides outside the gene matches: 3. As DNA, the CDR3 is TGTGCCAGTAGTATAGTCCACAGGGGGAATCAGCCCCAGCATTTT. Translated, it gives CASSIVHRGNQPQHF.

The chain has TRBV6-5 and TRBJ1-2; D may be TRBD1 (6 bases). CDR1 is MNHEY and CDR2 is SVGAGI in the germline V gene. V was shortened by 0 bases and J by 3 bases, with 8 bases between the two germline ends. This CDR3 is 14 amino acids long. The CDR3: CASSYSQGDYGYTF. CDR3 coding DNA: TGTGCCAGCAGTTACTCACAGGGAGACTATGGCTACACCTTC.

The chain uses TRBV9 and TRBJ2-2, with TRBD1 as a possible D gene (6 bases). Per the germline V gene, CDR1 is SGDLS and CDR2 is YYNGEE. V was shortened by 4 bases and J by 0 bases, with 19 bases between the two germline ends. The length of the CDR3 is 18 residues. The CDR3 coding sequence is TGTGCCAGCAGCCCCAGAGGTGGGACACTCGCGAACACCGGGGAGCTGTTTTTT. Amino acid sequence: CASSPRGGTLANTGELFF.

V is TRBV21-1 and J is TRBJ2-3; the D segment call TRBD1 is taken from the table without a DNA check. TRBV21-1 counts as a pseudogene. The CDR3 extends over 15 amino acids. CDR3 nucleotides: TGTGCCAGCAGCAAAGACACCTGCCCCACAGATACGCAGTATTTT. It is translated as CASSKDTCPTDTQYF.

This clone was seen a single time. This chain uses TRBV7-9 with TRBJ1-4; D is unclear. Trimming shortened V by 0 bases and J by 7 bases, and 9 bases separated the two germline ends. The CDR3 is made up of 14 amino acids. Per the germline V gene, CDR1 is SEHNR and CDR2 is FQNEAQ (reference sequence). The CDR3 region has the DNA TGTGCCAGCAGCTTAGCTGTCCGGGTTGAAAAACTGTTTTTT. This gives the protein CASSLAVRVEKLFF.

The chain is built from TRBV4-3 and TRBJ2-3; 10 bases are a match to TRBD1. V gave up 0 bases and J gave up 3 bases; unmatched junction bases: 6. The CDR3 sequence is 17 residues long. CDR1 and CDR2 from the germline V gene are LGHNA and YSLEER. CDR3 nucleotides: TGCGCCAGCAGCCAAGAAGGGACAGGGGAACGGACAGATACGCAGTATTTT. Its protein product is CASSQEGTGERTDTQYF.

As for this clone: Distinct nucleotide sequences in the sample also encode this CDR3. V and J are TRBV19 and TRBJ1-2, with 9 nucleotides matching TRBD1. The junction had 4 bases not matched to a gene; V was cut back by 5 bases and J by 6 bases. In germline, CDR1 is LNHDA, CDR2 SQIVND (reference sequence). This CDR3 has 13 amino acids. CDR3 in amino acids: CASSSGQGNGYTF. The CDR3 DNA reads TGTGCCAGTAGTTCAGGACAGGGGAATGGCTACACCTTC.

This clone has only a few counts. V and J are TRBV30 and TRBJ2-3, with D possibly TRBD2 on 5 matching bases. CDR1 and CDR2 from the germline V gene are GTSNPN and SVGIG (reference sequence). V was clipped by 1 base and J by 5 bases, with 10 bases between them. The CDR3 is made up of 13 amino acids. The CDR3 region is CAWSGLWVDTQYF. The CDR3 DNA sequence: TGTGCCTGGAGTGGACTATGGGTAGATACGCAGTATTTT.

This clone appeared a few times. The V call is TRBV7-2, the J call TRBJ2-5, with 8 bases lining up with TRBD2. The CDR3 consists of 15 residues. Losses at the gene ends were 3 bases for V and 2 bases for J; bases not matched to a gene: 5. The germline V gene has CDR1 SGHTA and CDR2 FQGNSA. Here the CDR3 DNA reads TGTGCCAGCAGCTTGGGTAGCGGGACTCAAGAGACCCAGTACTTC. Amino acid sequence: CASSLGSGTQETQYF.

The V gene is TRBV6-5, the J gene TRBJ1-6; D is unresolved. The CDR3 has 14 amino acids. Looked up from germline, CDR1 is MNHEY and CDR2 is SVGAGI. V lost 7 bases and J 7 bases, leaving 14 bases between the germline ends. The CDR3 coding sequence is TGTGCCAGCAAGGCAGGATCGGGGAATTCACCCCTCCACTTT. Translated: CASKAGSGNSPLHF.

Only one count was recorded for this clone. J is TRBJ1-5 and V is TRBV19; a possible D gene is TRBD1 (5 bases). V lost 10 bases to trimming and J lost 0 bases, with 10 bases between them. Germline CDR1 is LNHDA and CDR2 is SQIVND (reference sequence). This CDR3 is built from 13 residues. The CDR3 loop is CATSTVSNQPQHF. In DNA form, the CDR3 reads TGTGCCACCTCGACAGTTAGCAATCAGCCCCAGCATTTT.

A word on this clone: Other nucleotide sequences in the sample specify the same CDR3. The chain carries TRBV6-5 and TRBJ1-2; 9 bases line up with TRBD1. This CDR3 is 12 amino acids long. V trimming: 6 bases; J trimming: 6 bases; junction bases outside the gene matches: 2. Germline values: CDR1 MNHEY, CDR2 SVGAGI. This chain's CDR3 is CASSRTGDGYTF. In DNA, the CDR3 is TGTGCCAGCAGCAGGACAGGGGATGGCTACACCTTC.

V usage is TRBV5-1 and J usage is TRBJ2-1; 10 bases map to TRBD2. Germline V gene data show CDR1 as SGHRS and CDR2 as YFSETQ. V dropped 3 bases and J dropped 1; count of bases not matched to a gene: 10. CDR3 length: 18 amino acids. The CDR3 DNA reads as TGCGCCAGCAGCTCAGGACTAGCGGTCCAGGGGTCCTACAATGAGCAGTTCTTC. Translating gives CASSSGLAVQGSYNEQFF.

This clone was detected only a few times. The chain employs TRBV6-5 and TRBJ2-5; 7 nucleotides align to TRBD2. Germline CDR1 reads MNHEY; CDR2 reads SVGAGI. CDR3 length: 15 residues. The trim removed 5 bases at V and 5 bases at J, leaving 11 bases unmatched. The CDR3 bases are TGTGCCAGCAGTAGTGATTGGGGGGGAGAGGAGACCCAGTACTTC. Protein sequence: CASSSDWGGEETQYF.

The V and J genes are TRBV7-2 and TRBJ2-1; 8 nucleotides align to TRBD1. After removal of 2 bases from V and 6 bases from J, the junction contained 3 bases not matched to a gene. The CDR3 is made up of 14 amino acids. Germline V lookup: CDR1 SGHTA, CDR2 FQGNSA. The CDR3, as DNA: TGTGCCAGCAGCTTAATGGGGACAGGCAATGAGCAGTTCTTC. Protein product: CASSLMGTGNEQFF.

The genes are TRBV5-1 and TRBJ2-5, with 11 bases matching TRBD2. This CDR3 spans 19 amino acids. The germline V gene encodes CDR1 SGHRS and CDR2 YFSETQ. Losses at the gene ends were 4 bases for V and 6 bases for J; bases not matched to a gene: 20. In DNA, the CDR3 is TGCGCCAGCAGCGAAAAGGGACTAGCGGAGCCCACCTTCCAGAAGACCCAGTACTTC. This encodes CASSEKGLAEPTFQKTQYF.

The chain carries TRBV5-1 and TRBJ2-5, with TRBD1 matching over 7 bases. The germline gives CDR1 SGHRS, CDR2 YFSETQ. The CDR3 runs to 15 residues. The ends lost 1 base at V and 4 bases at J; junction bases unmatched: 7. The CDR3 protein is CASSLLTGVGETQYF. The CDR3 DNA follows: TGCGCCAGCAGCTTGTTAACAGGGGTCGGAGAGACCCAGTACTTC.

The gene calls are TRBV5-1 and TRBJ2-1, with no clear D. From germline, CDR1 is SGHRS and CDR2 YFSETQ. This CDR3 is built from 12 residues. The V end was cut by 0 bases, the J end by 8 bases, with 6 bases between. The CDR3 spells CASSLDSYEQFF. CDR3 DNA sequence: TGCGCCAGCAGCTTGGATTCTTATGAGCAGTTCTTC.

The gene calls are TRBV4-2 and TRBJ2-1; a weak D match, TRBD1 (6 bases). Trimming stripped 1 base from V and 8 bases from J, with 12 bases between. CDR1 is LGHNA, CDR2 YNFKEQ, per germline. CDR3 length: 14 residues. DNA of the CDR3: TGTGCCAGCAGCCAAGCTACAGGGTACGATGAGCAGTTCTTC. Amino acids: CASSQATGYDEQFF.

This clone was recorded a few times. The genes are TRBV7-2 and TRBJ1-1, with 7 bases matching TRBD1. J lost 0 bases, V lost 7 bases, and 5 bases had no gene match. The CDR3 extends over 14 amino acids. CDR1 is SGHTA and CDR2 is FQGNSA in the germline V gene. CDR3 DNA sequence: TGTGCCAGCACAGGGGACAGAGTGAACACTGAAGCTTTCTTT. Amino acid sequence: CASTGDRVNTEAFF.

This chain uses TRBV28 with TRBJ1-2; 8 positions agree with TRBD1. Germline assignment: CDR1 MDHEN and CDR2 SYDVKM. The CDR3 covers 13 residues. V gave up 3 bases and J gave up 8 bases; unmatched junction bases: 5. The CDR3 loop is CASSLRTGLGYTF. The CDR3 nucleotides are TGTGCCAGCAGTTTGAGGACAGGGTTAGGCTACACCTTC.

This clone turned up a few times. This sequence joins TRBV6-1 and TRBJ1-2, with TRBD1 matching over 10 bases. Losses at the gene ends were 6 bases for V and 1 base for J; bases not matched to a gene: 5. The CDR3 is made up of 15 amino acids. CDR1 is MNHNS, CDR2 SASEGT, per germline. CDR3 region: CASRDRGAVNYGYTF. CDR3 DNA: TGTGCCAGCAGGGACAGGGGGGCGGTTAACTATGGCTACACCTTC.

Only a few counts were recorded for this clone. The gene calls are TRBV27 and TRBJ2-7; 7 bases are a match to TRBD1. Looked up from germline, CDR1 is MNHEY and CDR2 is SMNVEV (reference sequence). CDR3 size: 13 residues. V shed 6 bases and J 2 bases; nucleotides not matched to a gene: 4. CDR3: CASSGQATYEQYF. CDR3 coding DNA: TGTGCCAGCAGCGGACAGGCAACCTACGAGCAGTACTTC.

This clone appeared once. The V call is TRBV20-1, the J call TRBJ2-7; the D is unclear. Germline CDR1 DFQATT, CDR2 SNEGSKA (reference sequence). This CDR3 region has 11 residues. With 6 bases removed from V and 3 bases from J, the gap between germline ends came to 9 bases. The CDR3 spells CSATVNYEQYF. CDR3 in DNA: TGCAGTGCCACAGTGAACTACGAGCAGTACTTC.

V is TRBV7-9 and J is TRBJ2-7, with a tentative D call TRBD2 (6 bases). Trimming took 2 bases from V and 1 from J, leaving 15 bases between them. Germline CDR1 is SEHNR and CDR2 is FQNEAQ (reference sequence). The CDR3 covers 16 residues. The CDR3 is CASSLNLAARSYEQYF. In nucleotides, the CDR3 is TGTGCCAGCAGCTTAAATTTAGCGGCCAGGTCCTACGAGCAGTACTTC.

The V gene is TRBV27, the J gene TRBJ2-7; the D gene is possibly TRBD2 (5 bases). The V gene's germline CDR1 is MNHEY and CDR2 SMNVEV (reference sequence). Trimming removed 0 bases from V and 0 bases from J, with 15 bases in between. The CDR3 is 17 residues long. In nucleotides, the CDR3 is TGTGCCAGCAGTTTATCGATTTCCCCACTAGGCTCCTACGAGCAGTACTTC. Amino acid sequence: CASSLSISPLGSYEQYF.

This clone was seen a single time. The V gene is TRBV30, the J gene TRBJ1-6; D gene unclear. The ends were cut back, 5 bases at V and 0 bases at J, with 29 bases in the middle. This CDR3 comprises 21 residues. Per the germline V gene, CDR1 is GTSNPN and CDR2 is SVGIG (reference sequence). DNA of the CDR3: TGTGCCTGGGCCCCTGCCCCGGCGGCATTGCGGGCGAGCTCCTATAATTCACCCCTCCACTTT. Translating it yields CAWAPAPAALRASSYNSPLHF.

V usage is TRBV11-3 and J usage is TRBJ1-5; perhaps TRBD1 as D (6 bases). This CDR3 comprises 13 residues. Germline CDR1 is SGHNT and CDR2 is YENEEA. V lost 6 bases and J lost 4, with 10 bases in between. CDR3 coding DNA: TGTGCCAGCAGTAGGGGGGGGAATCAGCCCCAGCATTTT. Its translation is CASSRGGNQPQHF. Full variable domain (missing parts from reference TRBV11-3 and TRBJ1-5): EAGVVQSPRYKIIEKKQPVAFWCNPISGHNTLYWYLQNLGQGPELLIRYENEEAVDDSQLPKDRFSAERLKGVDSTLKIQPAELGDSAVYLCASSRGGNQPQHFGDGTRLSIL.